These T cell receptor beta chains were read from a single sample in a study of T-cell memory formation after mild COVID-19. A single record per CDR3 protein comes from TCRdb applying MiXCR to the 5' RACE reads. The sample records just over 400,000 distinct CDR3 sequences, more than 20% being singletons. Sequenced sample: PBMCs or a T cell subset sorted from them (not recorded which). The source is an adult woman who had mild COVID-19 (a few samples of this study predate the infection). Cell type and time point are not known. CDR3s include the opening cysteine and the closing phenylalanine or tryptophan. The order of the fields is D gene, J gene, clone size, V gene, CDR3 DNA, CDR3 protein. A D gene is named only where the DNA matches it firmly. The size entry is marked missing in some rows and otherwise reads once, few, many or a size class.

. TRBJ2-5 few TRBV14 TGTGCCAGCAGCCAAAAGACCTCCCGAGTGCGAGAGACCCAGTACTTC CASSQKTSRVRETQYF
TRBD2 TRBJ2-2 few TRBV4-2 TGTGCCAGCAGCCCTGGACTAGCGGGTGTCGGGGGGGCCGGGGAGCTGTTTTTT CASSPGLAGVGGAGELFF
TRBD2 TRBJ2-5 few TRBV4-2 TGTGCCAGCAGCCGGTGGGGAGGGGAGGGCGAGACCCAGTACTTC CASSRWGGEGETQYF
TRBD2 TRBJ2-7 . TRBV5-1 TGCGCCAGCAGCCCGGGACTAGCGGGTCCCTCCTACGAGCAGTACTTC CASSPGLAGPSYEQYF
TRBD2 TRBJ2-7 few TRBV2 TGTGCCAGCACCTTGACTAGCGGGCCTTCCTACGAGCAGTACTTC CASTLTSGPSYEQYF
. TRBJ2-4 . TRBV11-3 TGTGCCAGCAGTGAGAGGACAGCCCTAACCATTCAGTACTTC CASSERTALTIQYF
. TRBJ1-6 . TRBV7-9 TGTGCCAGCAGCTTAGACGCGGGGGCCCTCCTCCACTTT CASSLDAGALLHF
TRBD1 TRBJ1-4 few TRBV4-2 TGTGCCAGCAGCAAAGAACAGGGGAGTAATGAAAAACTGTTTTTT CASSKEQGSNEKLFF
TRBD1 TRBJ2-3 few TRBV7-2 TGTGCCAGCAGCTTGACAGGGGCCAGGGGCACAGATACGCAGTATTTT CASSLTGARGTDTQYF
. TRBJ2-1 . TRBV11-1 TGTGCCAGCAGCCCTGAGCGGATTCTCTACAATGAGCAGTTCTTC CASSPERILYNEQFF
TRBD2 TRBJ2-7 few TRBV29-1 TGCAGCGTTGAAGAGGTAGCGGGACCCGACTACGAGCAGTACTTC CSVEEVAGPDYEQYF
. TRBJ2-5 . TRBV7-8 TGTGCCAGCAAGGGCGGAGCGTACCAAGAGACCCAGTACTTC CASKGGAYQETQYF
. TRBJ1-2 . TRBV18 TGTGCCAGCTCACCACCTCTTTCCTATGGCTACACCTTC CASSPPLSYGYTF